This T cell receptor beta chain derives from a study of shared clonotypes between healthy human individuals. CDR1 and CDR2 from the germline V gene are SGHTA and FQGNSA. The CDR3 is made up of 14 amino acids. Trimming left V 3 bases short and J 1 base short, with 9 bases between. 300 ng DNA, tens of thousands of T cell genomes, went into unsorted PBMC replicate PCRs. Only in-frame clones appear in the TCRdb table, and some are missing; sequencing was by immunoSEQ multiplex PCR. Among hundreds of thousands of clones, around three quarters were seen once, and the ten largest hold more than 10%. At least ten counts were recorded for this clone. The sample carries other DNA sequences with the same CDR3. Within Nashville, Tennessee resided all donors, each a Caucasian adult.

This TCR came from a woman aged 40 to 50 in good health. Some clones in this sample may be carry-over from other donors' samples. The sequencing sample was made of PBMCs. V usage is TRBV7-2 and J usage is TRBJ1-1; D is unresolved. The CDR3 protein is CASSLGGWNTEAFF. CDR3 DNA: TGTGCCAGCAGCTTGGGTGGTTGGAACACTGAAGCTTTCTTT.